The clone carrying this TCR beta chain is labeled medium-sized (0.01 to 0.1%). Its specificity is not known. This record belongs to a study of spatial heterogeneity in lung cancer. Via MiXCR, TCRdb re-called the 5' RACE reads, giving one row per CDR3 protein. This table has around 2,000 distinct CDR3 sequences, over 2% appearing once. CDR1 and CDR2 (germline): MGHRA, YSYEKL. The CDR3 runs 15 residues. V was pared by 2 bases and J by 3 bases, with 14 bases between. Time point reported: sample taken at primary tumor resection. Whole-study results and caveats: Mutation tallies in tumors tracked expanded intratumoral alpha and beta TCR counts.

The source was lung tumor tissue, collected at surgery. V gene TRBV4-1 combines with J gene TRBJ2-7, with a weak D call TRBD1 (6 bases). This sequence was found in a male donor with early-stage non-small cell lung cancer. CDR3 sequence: CASSQSLTGIYEQYF. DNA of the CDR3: TGCGCCAGCAGCCAATCGTTGACAGGTATCTACGAGCAGTACTTC.